The 5 T cell receptor beta chains presented below share a single source sample, sequenced in a study of CD8 T cells in Susac syndrome. The authors reverse transcribed roughly 0.45 to 1 ug RNA with random hexamers. Via MiXCR, TCRdb re-called the immunoSEQ multiplex PCR reads, giving one row per CDR3 protein. The sample holds more than 65,000 distinct CDR3 sequences, 85% to 95% seen once. Specimen: CD8+ T cells from PBMCs. All receptors derive from a human donor with Susac syndrome.

The chain employs TRBV30 and TRBJ2-6; TRBD2 might be the D (5 bases). Trimming left V 0 bases short and J 3 bases short, with 18 bases between. Germline V gene data show CDR1 as GTSNPN and CDR2 as SVGIG (reference sequence). The CDR3 sequence is 18 residues long. The CDR3 coding sequence is TGTGCCTGGAGTGTACAAGAGGGCCGTTTCAATGGGGCCAACGTCCTGACTTTC. It encodes CAWSVQEGRFNGANVLTF.

The CDR3 bases are TGTGCCAGCAGCCAAGATTCGATGGTCTACGAGCAGTACTTC. This sequence encodes CASSQDSMVYEQYF. The J gene is TRBJ2-7, the V gene TRBV3-1; no firm D call. The CDR3 covers 14 residues. Deletions cut 0 bases from V and 3 bases from J, with 9 bases between. Germline V gene lookup returns CDR1 LGHDT and CDR2 YNNKEL (reference sequence).

This chain connects TRBV12-3 or TRBV12-4 to TRBJ1-1; tentative D call: TRBD1 (5 bases). V gave up 2 bases and J gave up 8 bases, with 15 bases separating them. The CDR3 consists of 14 residues. The CDR3 region has the DNA TGTGCCAGCAGTTTAAGGATTAAGGGACCCGAAGCTTTCTTT. Translated: CASSLRIKGPEAFF.

The V and J genes are TRBV12-3 or TRBV12-4 and TRBJ2-7; D uncertain. The CDR3 has 12 residues. The V end lost 6 bases, the J end lost 2 bases, and 8 bases lay between the germline ends. The CDR3, as DNA: TGTGCCAGCAGCCCCGTCCCCTACGAGCAGTACTTC. Encoded protein: CASSPVPYEQYF.

The chain is built from TRBV20-1 and TRBJ2-1; D remains ambiguous. The V and J ends lost 5 bases and 9 bases respectively, with 11 bases between them. Germline values: CDR1 DFQATT, CDR2 SNEGSKA (reference sequence). The CDR3 has 11 residues. The CDR3 reads CSAFLMVEQFF. The DNA for the CDR3 is TGCAGTGCTTTCCTTATGGTTGAGCAGTTCTTC.